Below are 24 T cell receptor beta chains sequenced from a single sample in a study of blood T cell repertoires in COVID-19. Method: immunoSEQ multiplex PCR; TCRdb's copy keeps in-frame clones and lacks some. The sample lists roughly 150,000 clones, over 70% seen once, with about 5% in the top ten. Sequences were obtained from PBMCs or T cells enriched from blood (not recorded which). All receptors derive from a man in his 70s who had been exposed to COVID-19.

The V gene is TRBV5-1, the J gene TRBJ2-1; TRBD1 agrees at 9 bases. J was trimmed by 0 bases and V by 4 bases; bases with no gene match: 2. There are 15 residues in the CDR3. CDR1 SGHRS and CDR2 YFSETQ come from the germline V gene. CDR3: CASSPGQGSYNEQFF. CDR3 coding DNA: TGCGCCAGCAGCCCGGGACAGGGCTCCTACAATGAGCAGTTCTTC.

This clone was counted only a few times. This sequence joins TRBV7-2 and TRBJ1-2; D is perhaps TRBD1 (6 bases). CDR1 is SGHTA and CDR2 is FQGNSA in the germline V gene. The CDR3 runs to 15 residues. V was cut by 0 bases and J by 8 bases, with 16 bases left in between. CDR3 DNA: TGTGCCAGCAGCTTAGCCGGCGGGCTTCAGGGGGGCTACACCTTC. Translation gives CASSLAGGLQGGYTF.

This clone came up once. The chain links TRBV7-8 to TRBJ1-3; D is ambiguous. CDR1 is SGHVS, CDR2 FQNEAQ, per germline. The CDR3 spans 14 residues. V lost 5 bases and J lost 1, with 9 bases in between. The CDR3 bases are TGTGCCAGCAGCCGATACGGGTCTGGAAACACCATATATTTT. Residues: CASSRYGSGNTIYF.

V and J are TRBV18 and TRBJ2-1, with TRBD1 as a possible D gene (6 bases). Germline V gene data show CDR1 as KGHSH and CDR2 as LQKENI. CDR3 length: 15 residues. V was clipped by 4 bases and J by 9 bases, with 19 bases between them. The CDR3 nucleotides read TGTGCCAGCTCACAAAGCGACAGGTCGATAGGTGAGCAGTTCTTC. Amino acid sequence: CASSQSDRSIGEQFF. Full variable domain (outside the CDR3, taken from reference TRBV18 and TRBJ2-1): NAGVMQNPRHLVRRRGQEARLRCSPMKGHSHVYWYRQLPEEGLKFMVYLQKENIIDESGMPKERFSAEFPKEGPSILRIQQVVRGDSAAYFCASSQSDRSIGEQFFGPGTRLTVL.

As regards this clone: This same CDR3 is encoded by further DNA sequences in the sample. DNA for the CDR3: TGTGCCACCAGCAGAGATCGGGATCAGCCCCAGCATTTT. Residues: CATSRDRDQPQHF. V gene TRBV15 combines with J gene TRBJ1-5; no clear D gene. The germline V gene has CDR1 LNHNV and CDR2 YYDKDF (reference sequence). Trimming took off 0 bases at V and 5 bases at J, with 5 bases between the two ends. The CDR3 consists of 13 residues.

The sample holds a few counts of this clone. The rearrangement uses TRBV7-2 and TRBJ2-1; 9 bases line up with TRBD2. With 5 bases clipped from V and 8 bases from J, the junction kept 10 bases outside the gene matches. The CDR3 is 15 residues long. Looked up from germline, CDR1 is SGHTA and CDR2 is FQGNSA. The chain's CDR3 is CASSVYPGTSYEQFF. The CDR3 bases are TGTGCCAGCAGCGTATACCCCGGGACTAGCTATGAGCAGTTCTTC. The full variable domain, rest sourced from reference TRBV7-2 and TRBJ2-1, is GAGVSQSPSNKVTEKGKDVELRCDPISGHTALYWYRQSLGQGLEFLIYFQGNSAPDKSGLPSDRFSAERTGGSVSTLTIQRTQQEDSAVYLCASSVYPGTSYEQFFGPGTRLTVL.

The chain employs TRBV29-1 and TRBJ2-2; 10 bases line up with TRBD1. The ends lost 7 bases at V and 5 bases at J; junction bases unmatched: 4. CDR1 is SQVTM and CDR2 is ANQGSEA in the germline V gene. The CDR3 is 13 amino acids. The chain's CDR3 is CSADRGHTGELFF. Written as DNA, the CDR3 is TGCAGCGCTGACAGGGGGCATACCGGGGAGCTGTTTTTT.

The chain carries TRBV12-3 or TRBV12-4 and TRBJ1-1, with TRBD1 identical over 7 bases. CDR3 length: 12 amino acids. The ends lost 7 bases at V and 5 bases at J; junction bases unmatched: 4. CDR3 DNA: TGTGCCAGCATGACAGGGTGGACTGAAGCTTTCTTT. Translation: CASMTGWTEAFF.

The chain has TRBV5-1 and TRBJ2-1; D is uncertain. CDR3 size: 15 residues. CDR1 is SGHRS, CDR2 YFSETQ, per germline. Trimming took 4 bases from V and 5 from J, leaving 16 bases between them. CDR3 nucleotides: TGCGCCAGCAGCCCACAGCTGGCAGACAACAATGAGCAGTTCTTC. This gives the protein CASSPQLADNNEQFF.

V usage is TRBV5-1 and J usage is TRBJ2-7, with D possibly TRBD2 on 6 matching bases. The germline V gene encodes CDR1 SGHRS and CDR2 YFSETQ. The CDR3 is 15 amino acids. Trimming removed 6 bases at V and 0 bases at J, with 16 bases between. The chain's CDR3 is CASTSGGGNSYEQYF. As DNA, the CDR3 is TGCGCCAGCACCTCTGGCGGCGGGAACTCCTACGAGCAGTACTTC. Based on the CDR3 plus reference TRBV5-1 and TRBJ2-7, the full variable domain is KAGVTQTPRYLIKTRGQQVTLSCSPISGHRSVSWYQQTPGQGLQFLFEYFSETQRNKGNFPGRFSGRQFSNSRSEMNVSTLELGDSALYLCASTSGGGNSYEQYFGPGTRLTVT.

This chain links TRBV5-6 with TRBJ1-2, with D possibly TRBD1 on 5 matching bases. CDR1 is SGHDT, CDR2 YYEEEE, per germline. The CDR3 totals 16 residues. Trimming left V 2 bases short and J 4 bases short, with 18 bases between. CDR3 nucleotide sequence: TGTGCCAGCAGCTTCCGACAGCCATACTTCCTCTATGGCTACACCTTC. Protein product: CASSFRQPYFLYGYTF.

J is TRBJ2-7 and V is TRBV27; D is possibly TRBD1 (7 bases). Germline V gene lookup returns CDR1 MNHEY and CDR2 SMNVEV (reference sequence). V was pared by 3 bases and J by 3 bases, with 12 bases between. The CDR3 spans 14 residues. The CDR3 sequence is CASSFFQGGYEQYF. As DNA, the CDR3 is TGTGCCAGCAGTTTTTTCCAGGGGGGCTACGAGCAGTACTTC.

The rearrangement uses TRBV7-2 and TRBJ2-7; the match to TRBD2 covers 10 bases. The CDR3 has 15 residues. Germline V CDR1 and CDR2: SGHTA, FQGNSA. Unmatched junction bases numbered 4, after V lost 5 bases and J lost 0 bases. The CDR3 bases are TGTGCCAGCAGCACCAGCGGGGGGGACTCCTACGAGCAGTACTTC. It yields the protein CASSTSGGDSYEQYF.

The chain joins TRBV15 to TRBJ2-1; D uncertain. Germline assignment: CDR1 LNHNV and CDR2 YYDKDF (reference sequence). V was shortened by 1 base and J by 0 bases, with 16 bases between the two germline ends. This CDR3 is 18 amino acids long. In DNA form, the CDR3 reads TGTGCCACCAGCAGAGCCCCTATTTCCCCAAGCTCCTACAATGAGCAGTTCTTC. It translates to CATSRAPISPSSYNEQFF.

This rearrangement joins TRBV27 to TRBJ2-5, with 9 bases lining up with TRBD1. V lost 4 bases and J lost 5; bases outside the gene matches: 8. Germline V gives CDR1 MNHEY, CDR2 SMNVEV (reference sequence). The length of the CDR3 is 15 residues. The CDR3 nucleotides are TGTGCCAGCAGTTCCCTAGGACAGGGGAGGGAGACCCAGTACTTC. Translated: CASSSLGQGRETQYF.

The sample holds a few counts of this clone. The chain links TRBV6-5 to TRBJ2-7; TRBD1 is a possible D gene (6 bases). Germline CDR1 MNHEY, CDR2 SVGAGI. V gave up 8 bases and J gave up 1 base, with 12 bases separating them. The CDR3 contains 13 residues. DNA of the CDR3: TGTGCCAGCTTTGACAGGACTTCCTACGAGCAGTACTTC. This sequence encodes CASFDRTSYEQYF.

This rearrangement joins TRBV5-1 to TRBJ2-7; D not certain. There are 15 residues in the CDR3. Trimming left V 0 bases short and J 0 bases short, with 10 bases between. The germline gives CDR1 SGHRS, CDR2 YFSETQ. CDR3 nucleotides: TGCGCCAGCAGCTTGGGGTCGGTGAGCTCCTACGAGCAGTACTTC. This sequence encodes CASSLGSVSSYEQYF.

The rearrangement links TRBV19 to TRBJ2-2, with D tentatively TRBD2 (5 bases). V shed 1 base and J shed 7 bases, with 13 bases lying between them. CDR3 length: 15 amino acids. The germline gives CDR1 LNHDA, CDR2 SQIVND (reference sequence). The CDR3 nucleotides are TGTGCCAGTAGTATAGTAGGGCTAGCCGGCGGGGAGCTGTTTTTT. Protein: CASSIVGLAGGELFF.

This chain links TRBV5-1 with TRBJ2-5, with a tentative D call TRBD1 (6 bases). Trimming removed 4 bases at V and 5 bases at J, with 12 bases between. The CDR3 is made up of 13 amino acids. Per germline, CDR1 SGHRS and CDR2 YFSETQ. CDR3 nucleotide sequence: TGCGCCAGCAGCCCAGGGGACCGGGAGACCCAGTACTTC. This translates into CASSPGDRETQYF.

CDR3 nucleotides: TGTGCCAGCAGCCCCCGCCGGGAGTCCTACGAGCAGTACTTC. Residues: CASSPRRESYEQYF. The rearrangement links TRBV9 to TRBJ2-7; a possible D gene is TRBD2 (6 bases). Germline lookup yields CDR1 SGDLS and CDR2 YYNGEE. This CDR3 spans 14 amino acids. V was cut by 4 bases and J by 1 base, with 12 bases left in between.

Written as DNA, the CDR3 is TGTGCCAGCAGCACAAGTCGAGGGAACTATGGCTACACCTTC. Protein: CASSTSRGNYGYTF. The chain joins TRBV7-2 to TRBJ1-2; D uncertain. The CDR3 totals 14 residues. Looked up from germline, CDR1 is SGHTA and CDR2 is FQGNSA. The germline V and J ends were trimmed by 5 bases and 2 bases, with 12 bases remaining between them.

The V call is TRBV6-5, the J call TRBJ1-6; D is perhaps TRBD1 (5 bases). The CDR3 sequence is 13 residues long. V lost 5 bases, J lost 6 bases, and 8 bases lay in between. The germline gives CDR1 MNHEY, CDR2 SVGAGI. CDR3 amino acids: CASSPGVNSPLHF. In DNA, the CDR3 is TGTGCCAGCAGTCCGGGGGTTAATTCACCCCTCCACTTT.

J is TRBJ1-2 and V is TRBV10-1, with D hard to call. The V gene's germline CDR1 is WNHNN and CDR2 SYGVQD (reference sequence). The CDR3 sequence is 12 residues long. The V end lost 7 bases, the J end lost 8 bases, and 14 bases lay between the germline ends. The CDR3 loop is CASTSVHSGYTF. The CDR3 DNA reads TGCGCCAGCACCTCCGTGCACTCAGGCTACACCTTC.

V is TRBV5-6 and J is TRBJ1-1; D not resolved. Germline values: CDR1 SGHDT, CDR2 YYEEEE. The CDR3 runs 14 residues. Trimming removed 0 bases from V and 1 base from J, with 7 bases in between. The CDR3 protein is CASSLGSGNTEAFF. CDR3 bases: TGTGCCAGCAGCTTGGGTTCCGGGAACACTGAAGCTTTCTTT.